The 12 T cell receptor beta chains in this list originate from one sample, sequenced in a study of regulatory T cells in long-lasting Graves disease. This sample's time point: newly diagnosed GD, antithyroid drugs for less than 3 months. The TCR library was made from RNA extracted from PBMCs. For TCR beta, libraries came from iRepertoire HTBI primers and Arm-PCR of CDR3 regions. TCRdb reanalysed the multiplex PCR reads using MiXCR and keeps one entry per CDR3 protein. The table lists roughly 440,000 distinct CDR3 sequences, about a sixth of them singletons. Separately, the same data were catalogued under a study of T cells in Graves' hyperthyroidism and ophthalmopathy.

Sequencing used peripheral blood mononuclear cells (PBMCs), obtained at new diagnosis, from a patient treated with antithyroid drugs. These receptors all come from a woman between 18 and 29 years old with Graves disease.

The rearrangement uses TRBV5-1 and TRBJ1-1; D is ambiguous. CDR1 is SGHRS and CDR2 is YFSETQ in the germline V gene. V was trimmed by 0 bases and J by 2 bases, leaving 11 bases between them. CDR3 length equals 15 residues. The CDR3: CASSLGATVNTEAFF. CDR3 in DNA: TGCGCCAGCAGCTTGGGGGCCACAGTTAACACTGAAGCTTTCTTT. Filled out from reference TRBV5-1 and TRBJ1-1, the complete variable domain reads KAGVTQTPRYLIKTRGQQVTLSCSPISGHRSVSWYQQTPGQGLQFLFEYFSETQRNKGNFPGRFSGRQFSNSRSEMNVSTLELGDSALYLCASSLGATVNTEAFFGQGTRLTVV.

This clonotype was picked up many times. This chain joins TRBV6-6 and TRBJ2-5, with TRBD1 matching 9 bases. In germline, CDR1 is MNHNY, CDR2 SVGAGI (reference sequence). The V gene end was trimmed by 0 bases and the J gene end by 2 bases; junction bases not matched to a gene: 10. This CDR3 has 18 amino acids. The CDR3 DNA reads as TGTGCCAGCAGTTACTCGGGACAGGGTTTAATGATGCAAGAGACCCAGTACTTC. Its protein product is CASSYSGQGLMMQETQYF.

The sample holds a few counts of this clonotype. The CDR3 DNA follows: TGTGCCAGCAGCTTAGGGGGTAGGGGCGGGGACTACGAGCAGTACTTC. Translating gives CASSLGGRGGDYEQYF. This sequence joins TRBV7-2 and TRBJ2-7, with a possible D match to TRBD2 (6 bases). Germline V gives CDR1 SGHTA, CDR2 FQGNSA. This CDR3 contains 16 residues. Between the trimmed V and J ends, which lost 1 base and 3 bases, there was a span of 16 bases.

This clonotype was detected only a few times. J is TRBJ2-1 and V is TRBV29-1; the D gene is possibly TRBD2 (5 bases). Germline V lookup: CDR1 SQVTM, CDR2 ANQGSEA. V lost 8 bases and J lost 10, with 12 bases in between. The length of the CDR3 is 10 residues. As DNA, the CDR3 is TGCAGCCTGTGGGAGAACGAGCAGTTCTTC. This sequence encodes CSLWENEQFF.

With regard to this clonotype: A much larger clone lies a single base off, so this may be a read error. The chain has TRBV20-1 and TRBJ2-3; TRBD2 aligns across 7 bases. The germline CDR1 and CDR2 sequences are DFQATT and SNEGSKA (reference sequence). The CDR3 extends over 14 amino acids. V shed 0 bases, J shed 8 bases, and the junction held 8 bases outside the gene matches. The CDR3 region is CSARDTLAIATQYF. The CDR3 nucleotides read TGCAGTGCTAGAGATACACTAGCGATAGCTACGCAGTATTTT.

The table lists this clonotype with many counts. The V and J genes are TRBV20-1 and TRBJ2-7; 9 positions match TRBD1. Per germline, CDR1 DFQATT and CDR2 SNEGSKA (reference sequence). The length of the CDR3 is 15 residues. Trimming at V came to 0 bases and at J to 2 bases, leaving 5 bases not matched to a gene. CDR3 sequence reads: CSARDRTGATYEQYF. The CDR3 coding sequence is TGCAGTGCTAGAGATCGGACAGGGGCCACCTACGAGCAGTACTTC.

This clonotype was recorded many times. The J gene is TRBJ2-3, the V gene TRBV2; TRBD2 might be the D (6 bases). Trimming removed 6 bases from V and 1 base from J, with 11 bases in between. Germline V gene sequence: CDR1 SNHLY, CDR2 FYNNEI. The CDR3 extends over 14 amino acids. DNA of the CDR3: TGTGCCAGCAGGACGGGAGTGGGCACAGATACGCAGTATTTT. Translating it yields CASRTGVGTDTQYF.

The J gene is TRBJ2-1, the V gene TRBV7-2; 12 nucleotides match TRBD2. The V gene end was trimmed by 0 bases and the J gene end by 2 bases; junction bases not matched to a gene: 8. There are 19 residues in the CDR3. Per the germline V gene, CDR1 is SGHTA and CDR2 is FQGNSA. For the CDR3, the DNA is TGTGCCAGCAGCTTAGCGGCGACTAGCGGGAGTGGGGCCTACAATGAGCAGTTCTTC. Protein: CASSLAATSGSGAYNEQFF.

This clonotype has at least ten counts. This chain links TRBV12-3 or TRBV12-4 with TRBJ2-3; 9 bases map to TRBD2. The CDR3 is 15 amino acids. V gave up 7 bases and J gave up 1 base; unmatched junction bases: 6. CDR3 in amino acids: CASTLAGSRTDTQYF. The CDR3, as DNA: TGTGCCAGCACGCTAGCGGGATCTCGCACAGATACGCAGTATTTT.

Only a few counts were recorded for this clonotype. The chain combines TRBV10-3 with TRBJ2-3; 7 nucleotides match TRBD1. The CDR3 is made up of 14 amino acids. Germline V gene lookup returns CDR1 ENHRY and CDR2 SYGVKD. Unmatched junction bases numbered 8, after V lost 11 bases and J lost 0 bases. Here the CDR3 reads CAARGRTSTDTQYF. CDR3 nucleotide sequence: TGTGCCGCAAGGGGGCGTACCAGCACAGATACGCAGTATTTT.

This clonotype was picked up a small number of times. The chain combines TRBV7-9 with TRBJ2-1, with D perhaps matching TRBD1 or TRBD2 (5 bases each). The germline CDR1 and CDR2 sequences are SEHNR and FQNEAQ (reference sequence). The CDR3 spans 15 residues. V was pared by 1 base and J by 2 bases, with 9 bases between. The CDR3 sequence: CASSLDPGPYNEQFF. The CDR3 DNA is TGTGCCAGCAGCTTAGATCCGGGACCCTACAATGAGCAGTTCTTC. Full variable domain (outside the CDR3, taken from reference TRBV7-9 and TRBJ2-1): DTGVSQNPRHKITKRGQNVTFRCDPISEHNRLYWYRQTLGQGPEFLTYFQNEAQLEKSRLLSDRFSAERPKGSFSTLEIQRTEQGDSAMYLCASSLDPGPYNEQFFGPGTRLTVL.

This clonotype was detected many times. The rearrangement links TRBV28 to TRBJ1-1; unclear D gene. There are 13 residues in the CDR3. V was clipped by 5 bases and J by 1 base, with 8 bases between them. CDR1 MDHEN and CDR2 SYDVKM come from the germline V gene. CDR3 loop: CASSSRWNTEAFF. CDR3 nucleotide sequence: TGTGCCAGCAGTAGCCGCTGGAACACTGAAGCTTTCTTT.